This TCR beta chain was obtained from a study of blood T cell repertoires in COVID-19. Overall study context: Researchers got acute and convalescent COVID-19 samples from the United States, Italy and Spain.

Deletions cut 3 bases from V and 3 bases from J, with 8 bases between. Germline lookup yields CDR1 KGHSH and CDR2 LQKENI. This CDR3 spans 13 amino acids. Produced via immunoSEQ multiplex PCR; TCRdb's table is partial and in-frame only. Of around 140,000 clones listed, roughly 87% are singletons. The sequence was obtained from a man aged 65 to 79 with acute or convalescent COVID-19. The sample consisted of peripheral blood. This sequence joins TRBV18 and TRBJ1-1; D remains unclear. The CDR3 coding sequence is TGTGCCAGCTCACCTGTACAAGACACTGAAGCTTTCTTT. Its translation: CASSPVQDTEAFF.